This T cell receptor (beta chain) was observed in a study of blood T cell repertoires in COVID-19. Study as a whole: Sources were T cells, B-cell-depleted T cells, or PBMCs; the material itself was cDNA or gDNA.

Original analysis: Reference gene primers were amplified, and this amplification served to estimate nucleated cell counts. Here immunoSEQ multiplex PCR was the method, and the copy in TCRdb shows in-frame clones only, minus some. D and trimming were read from the DNA, whereas the V and J calls and clone size are those reported in that table. In the table there are about 130,000 clones, 70% to 90% of which are singletons. The trim removed 3 bases at V and 1 base at J, leaving 5 bases unmatched. From germline, CDR1 is SEHNR and CDR2 FQNEAQ (reference sequence). The CDR3 length is 16 residues. The origin of this receptor is a woman aged 80 or older with acute or convalescent COVID-19. This chain joins TRBV7-9 and TRBJ2-3; 9 bases fit TRBD2. The sample comprised peripheral blood. The CDR3 coding sequence is TGTGCCAGCAGCTTGGTAGCGGGAGAGGGCACAGATACGCAGTATTTT. Translation: CASSLVAGEGTDTQYF.